The T cell receptor (beta chain) described here comes from a study of response to subunit inactivated influenza vaccine. Study findings and constraints: Every seasonal influenza vaccination brings in few new T cells, the authors suggested.

The table lists this clonotype with a few counts. Its cognate antigen is unknown. TCRdb re-called the RT-PCR reads with MiXCR, one entry per CDR3 protein. The repertoire holds roughly 700,000 distinct CDR3 sequences, approximately 14% seen once, with 5.5% to 7% in the top ten. The material sequenced was PBMCs from blood, taken 14 to 15 days before vaccination. The receptor's source is a man in his fifties who received an inactivated influenza vaccine.

The CDR3 reads CASSQLAGLTDTQYF. For the CDR3, the DNA is TGTGCCAGCAGCCAACTAGCGGGGCTCACAGATACGCAGTATTTT. The chain combines TRBV12-3 or TRBV12-4 with TRBJ2-3; TRBD2 aligns across 10 bases. CDR3 size: 15 residues. The V gene end was trimmed by 6 bases and the J gene end by 2 bases; junction bases not matched to a gene: 5.